These 23 T cell receptor delta chains originate from one sample sequenced in a study of Vδ1+ human thymocytes. The antigens for these receptors are not known. Study-level results: Highly polyclonal TRG and TRD repertoires with Gaussian CDR3 length distributions appeared in thymus.

RNA was extracted from the cells and then reverse transcribed. The CDR3 regions were amplified by multiplex PCR from V-gene primers to a constant-region primer. TCRdb called clones from the multiplex PCR reads again using CATT. The data contain around 76,000 delta-chain clones, around 32% of them seen just once; the ten biggest clones take up roughly 0.25%. The sequenced material came from Vdelta1+ gamma-delta thymocytes from the thymus. Subset denoted: FACS-sorted CD3+ TCRalphabeta- TCRVdelta1+ TCRVdelta2- thymocytes. The receptors were sampled from a boy under three years old who had congenital heart surgery.

This clone was counted only a few times. The V and J genes are TRDV1 and TRDJ1, with 13 bases lining up with TRDD3. The V gene end was trimmed by 0 bases and the J gene end by 2 bases; junction bases not matched to a gene: 21. The CDR3 covers 23 residues. The germline CDR1 and CDR2 sequences are TSWWSYY and QGS. Here the CDR3 DNA reads TGTGCTCTTGGGGAACTCCCTCTACAGAATGTTTACTGGGGGATACGTGAAACCGATAAACTCATCTTT. Translating gives CALGELPLQNVYWGIRETDKLIF.

A few counts support this clone. The V gene is TRDV1, the J gene TRDJ1, with no clear D. Trimming took off 4 bases at V and 1 base at J, with 13 bases between the two ends. The germline V gene encodes CDR1 TSWWSYY and CDR2 QGS. The CDR3 loop spans 15 amino acids. The CDR3 sequence is CALGVAPLLTDKLIF. CDR3 coding DNA: TGTGCTCTTGGGGTCGCCCCTCTGCTCACCGATAAACTCATCTTT.

This clone was seen only a few times. The V and J genes are TRDV1 and TRDJ1; 7 nucleotides line up with TRDD3. The CDR3 length is 24 residues. Germline V gene data show CDR1 as TSWWSYY and CDR2 as QGS. The J segment lost 1 base and the V segment lost 1 base, leaving 30 bases of the junction unmatched. The CDR3 DNA reads TGTGCTCTTGGGGAACAGAGACCGGCCGGGGGATTGAAGGTTATATGGGGTTGCACCGATAAACTCATCTTT. This encodes CALGEQRPAGGLKVIWGCTDKLIF.

This clone was seen a few times. The chain employs TRDV1 and TRDJ1; 8 bases fit TRDD3. The CDR3 has 21 amino acids. Germline V gene lookup returns CDR1 TSWWSYY and CDR2 QGS. J was trimmed by 0 bases and V by 0 bases; bases with no gene match: 18. The CDR3 coding sequence is TGTGCTCTTGGGGAACTACATATCTCGGTCCTACTGGGGGGTTACACCGATAAACTCATCTTT. It is translated as CALGELHISVLLGGYTDKLIF.

The chain is built from TRDV1 and TRDJ1; TRDD3 matches 9 bases. The germline gives CDR1 TSWWSYY, CDR2 QGS. The CDR3 sequence is 21 residues long. Unmatched junction bases numbered 17, after V lost 0 bases and J lost 0 bases. CDR3 in amino acids: CALGELTLRGYEELYTDKLIF. The CDR3 DNA reads TGTGCTCTTGGGGAACTAACCCTAAGGGGATACGAGGAGCTATACACCGATAAACTCATCTTT.

The rearrangement joins TRDV1 to TRDJ1, with 9 nucleotides matching TRDD3. The CDR3 is 22 residues long. The V gene's germline CDR1 is TSWWSYY and CDR2 QGS. V was pared by 0 bases and J by 4 bases, with 24 bases of the junction left unmatched. The DNA of the CDR3 is TGTGCTCTTGGGGAACTTCGTCCTGTGGGGGATAGGAGGGTCATTAAATGCGATAAACTCATCTTT. It translates to CALGELRPVGDRRVIKCDKLIF.

V gene TRDV1 combines with J gene TRDJ1; 11 bases are a match to TRDD3. CDR1 is TSWWSYY, CDR2 QGS, per germline. The length of the CDR3 is 23 residues. J was trimmed by 3 bases and V by 0 bases; bases with no gene match: 24. CDR3 in DNA: TGTGCTCTTGGGGAACTATCCCGCCTGGAGCCTGGTACGCTGGGGGATACAGCCGATAAACTCATCTTT. Translation gives CALGELSRLEPGTLGDTADKLIF.

This clone showed up just a few times. One end of the junction does not line up with germline, which may come from a read error. This chain links TRDV1 with TRDJ1; 10 nucleotides align to TRDD3. The CDR3 spans 20 residues. Germline V gene sequence: CDR1 TSWWSYY, CDR2 QGS. CDR3 sequence reads: CALFLPPVLGDPLNTDKPIF. The CDR3 coding sequence is TGTGCCCTCTTTTTACCCCCCGTACTGGGGGATCCATTGAACACCGATAAACCCATCTTT.

This clone has just a few counts. V gene TRDV1 combines with J gene TRDJ1; 9 nucleotides match TRDD2. In germline, CDR1 is TSWWSYY, CDR2 QGS. There are 28 residues in the CDR3. The junction had 38 bases not matched to a gene; V was cut back by 0 bases and J by 0 bases. CDR3 in amino acids: CALGELTITLPSYDSGGKATLYTDKLIF. CDR3 in DNA: TGTGCTCTTGGGGAACTCACGATCACGTTGCCTTCCTACGATAGCGGGGGGAAAGCTACTCTGTACACCGATAAACTCATCTTT.

A few counts support this clone. The chain recombines TRDV1 with TRDJ1; 8 positions agree with TRDD3. Germline trimming cut 1 base from V and 3 bases from J; bases unmatched to any gene: 10. CDR1 and CDR2 from the germline V gene are TSWWSYY and QGS. The CDR3 contains 17 residues. The CDR3 here is CALGEQWGIARPDKLIF. The CDR3 DNA is TGTGCTCTTGGGGAACAATGGGGGATCGCCCGTCCCGATAAACTCATCTTT.

The V gene is TRDV1, the J gene TRDJ1; 7 nucleotides match TRDD3. The germline gives CDR1 TSWWSYY, CDR2 QGS. Trimming cost V 10 bases and J 3 bases; bases outside gene matches: 29. The CDR3 is 20 residues long. The CDR3 protein is CARYPNFGYAGRGMADKLIF. The CDR3 DNA follows: TGTGCTCGTTACCCTAACTTCGGCTATGCGGGTAGGGGGATGGCCGATAAACTCATCTTT.

The V and J genes are TRDV1 and TRDJ1; TRDD3 is a possible D gene (9 bases). This CDR3 contains 22 residues. Trimming removed 0 bases at V and 1 base at J, with 30 bases between. Germline V CDR1 and CDR2: TSWWSYY, QGS. CDR3 DNA sequence: TGTGCTCTTGGGGAACTACGCCTTCCTATCGTACTGGGGGAGAGGGGCACCGATAAACTCATCTTT. Translation gives CALGELRLPIVLGERGTDKLIF.

The sample holds a few counts of this clone. This rearrangement joins TRDV1 to TRDJ1; 13 bases match TRDD3. CDR1 is TSWWSYY and CDR2 is QGS in the germline V gene. This CDR3 comprises 17 residues. The ends lost 2 bases at V and 4 bases at J; junction bases unmatched: 7. The CDR3 bases are TGTGCTCTTGGGGAATCTTCCTACTGGGGGATACGCGATAAACTCATCTTT. Translated, it gives CALGESSYWGIRDKLIF.

This clone turned up a few times. This chain links TRDV1 with TRDJ1; 10 nucleotides agree with TRDD3. CDR3 length: 21 residues. CDR1 TSWWSYY and CDR2 QGS come from the germline V gene. V trimming: 1 base; J trimming: 0 bases; junction bases outside the gene matches: 17. The CDR3 DNA sequence: TGTGCTCTTGGGGAACGACATTCCAGAACTGGGGGATGGGGAAACACCGATAAACTCATCTTT. It codes for CALGERHSRTGGWGNTDKLIF.

With respect to this clone: Additional DNA sequences in this sample encode the identical CDR3. The genes are TRDV1 and TRDJ1; D may be TRDD3 (6 bases). This CDR3 is built from 22 residues. Trimming cost V 4 bases and J 2 bases, with 35 bases left between them. Germline CDR1 reads TSWWSYY; CDR2 reads QGS. The DNA for the CDR3 is TGTGCTCTTGGGGTCTCATCAGGCGACGTCCCAGTCCGGGGATTATCGACCGATAAACTCATCTTT. Translating it yields CALGVSSGDVPVRGLSTDKLIF.

This clone was seen more than once but under ten times. The same CDR3 can be traced to other DNA sequences in this sample. The J gene is TRDJ1, the V gene TRDV1, with TRDD3 matching over 7 bases. Trimming cost V 1 base and J 3 bases; bases outside gene matches: 20. The CDR3 has 20 amino acids. Germline lookup yields CDR1 TSWWSYY and CDR2 QGS. The CDR3 spells CALGERRLVRGGFVPDKLIF. The CDR3, as DNA: TGTGCTCTTGGGGAACGTCGTCTCGTACGCGGGGGATTCGTGCCCGATAAACTCATCTTT.

This chain links TRDV1 with TRDJ2; 8 bases match TRDD3. Germline values: CDR1 TSWWSYY, CDR2 QGS. CDR3 length: 24 residues. The V and J ends lost 4 bases and 0 bases, in that order; junction bases with no gene match: 28. As DNA, the CDR3 is TGTGCTCTTGGGGCCGTACCGCCTATGCCTGGGGGGATATACCCCCTTTCTTTGACAGCACAACTCTTCTTT. This gives the protein CALGAVPPMPGGIYPLSLTAQLFF.

The V and J genes are TRDV1 and TRDJ1; no clear D gene. This CDR3 region has 14 residues. V was cut by 2 bases and J by 2 bases, with 9 bases left in between. The germline V gene encodes CDR1 TSWWSYY and CDR2 QGS. The CDR3 is CALGEERGTDKLIF. In DNA form, the CDR3 reads TGTGCTCTTGGGGAAGAGAGGGGTACCGATAAACTCATCTTT.

This clone turned up a few times. The chain couples TRDV1 to TRDJ1; 10 nucleotides agree with TRDD3. Losses at the gene ends were 4 bases for V and 3 bases for J; bases not matched to a gene: 14. CDR1 TSWWSYY and CDR2 QGS come from the germline V gene. CDR3 size: 18 residues. The CDR3 sequence is CALGGLGVYWGIPDKLIF. The CDR3 region has the DNA TGTGCTCTTGGGGGGCTCGGTGTGTACTGGGGGATTCCCGATAAACTCATCTTT.

On this clone itself: One end of the junction does not line up with germline, which may come from a read error. V usage is TRDV2 and J usage is TRDJ1; 8 positions agree with TRDD3. The CDR3 has 16 residues. Looked up from germline, CDR1 is GEAIGNYY and CDR2 is EKD. CDR3 sequence reads: CACDTEGILPTYKLIF. For the CDR3, the DNA is TGTGCCTGTGACACCGAGGGGATACTCCCCACCTATAAACTCATCTTT.

The V call is TRDV1, the J call TRDJ1; 9 nucleotides match TRDD2. After removal of 0 bases from V and 0 bases from J, the junction contained 26 bases not matched to a gene. The CDR3 runs to 24 residues. Germline assignment: CDR1 TSWWSYY and CDR2 QGS. The CDR3 here is CALGELSPFLRDGGAPPYTDKLIF. CDR3 nucleotides: TGTGCTCTTGGGGAACTTTCCCCCTTCCTACGGGATGGTGGGGCCCCTCCCTACACCGATAAACTCATCTTT.

J is TRDJ1 and V is TRDV1; TRDD3 is a possible D gene (6 bases). CDR1 and CDR2 (germline): TSWWSYY, QGS. The CDR3 extends over 17 amino acids. V shed 0 bases and J shed 0 bases, with 14 bases lying between them. Written as DNA, the CDR3 is TGTGCTCTTGGGGAACTAGTCCTGGGGATCTACACCGATAAACTCATCTTT. This gives the protein CALGELVLGIYTDKLIF.

This clone was found a few times. The V and J genes are TRDV1 and TRDJ1; 10 nucleotides match TRDD3. This CDR3 is 24 amino acids long. Trimming cost V 1 base and J 0 bases; bases outside gene matches: 26. Germline-derived CDR1 and CDR2 are TSWWSYY and QGS. The CDR3 region has the DNA TGTGCTCTTGGGGAACAGATGCCTGGCCTGGCAATTGGGGGATACCTACCGTACACCGATAAACTCATCTTT. This translates into CALGEQMPGLAIGGYLPYTDKLIF.